This note documents a single T cell receptor (beta chain) sequence. This clone turned up a few times. Its antigen target is currently unknown. No clone much larger than this one lies a single base away; base qualities are absent. Unmatched junction bases come to 10, with V trimmed by 4 bases and J by 0 bases. CDR3 length: 18 amino acids, cysteine to phenylalanine. The sequence is cut down to CDR3 DNA, 54 bases in frame from base 1. CDR1 and CDR2, looked up from the germline V gene (reference sequence), are SEHNR and FQNEAQ. Each donor gave one peripheral blood draw, averaging roughly 120 mL, which was collected into heparinised tubes. Using a panel that included CD45RO, CCR7, CD25, CD127, CD95 and CD27, naive, central memory, regulatory and stem cell-like memory CD4+ T cells were sorted on a BD FACSAria II. Purity was above 98% for every sorted population. Right away, PBMCs were isolated by Lymphoprep density gradient centrifugation and were stained directly, with no culture step. So that batch effects would be minimized, each experiment stained and sorted samples in pairs, pairing one healthy donor with one patient.

The data stem from a study of beta chain features in type 1 diabetes listed by TCRdb under 2018. A note on the overall study: Mean age, gender distribution, total cell number and subset yield did not differ between patients and healthy donors. A total of over 95,000,000 sorted cells were examined across all samples, and RNA yield correlated strongly with the number of cells per subset. In the study, TCRB repertoires of sorted circulating CD4+ T cell subsets from recently diagnosed type 1 diabetes patients were compared with those of matched healthy donors. Regulatory and stem cell-like memory subsets were obtained from only 8 patients and about 8 healthy donors, while naive and central memory subsets were obtained from all 28 donors. Paper-wide results and their limitations: PCR may preferentially amplify shorter templates, but because patient and control samples were amplified and corrected together, any resulting skew would affect both groups equally. Fewer insertions and more nucleotide deletions at VDJ recombination sites were observed in patients with type 1 diabetes, implying thymic rearrangement abnormalities. Only small numbers of individuals were included in the HLA sub-analyses, which left unresolved whether HLA type had any influence on TCRB rearrangement. A moderate but significant shortening of TCRB CDR3 length was observed in type 1 diabetes patients in all four CD4+ subsets. Because cDNA was sequenced instead of genomic DNA, highly expressing activated cells could be over-represented, though the groups showed no difference in activation or CD3 levels. Naive, central memory and regulatory TCRB repertoires appeared to be more alike among patients than among healthy donors.

The entire amount of isolated RNA was reverse transcribed using the High Capacity cDNA Reverse Transcription Kit, so the sequenced TCRB transcripts were expressed ones. Naive, central memory and regulatory T cell samples underwent deep immunoSEQ sequencing, averaging about 3.57 million total reads per sample. Sorted cells were lysed in RLT buffer and RNA was extracted with DNase-treated RNeasy Micro or Mini kits, depending on cell number. Each cell subset was processed on its own to prevent cross-contamination, while patient and healthy donor samples were processed together. Using the immunoSEQ multiplex PCR, TCRB sequences were amplified from cDNA into 87-bp fragments spanning the CDR3 region. Sequencing of the amplicons was performed on the Illumina HiSeq platform. On the authors' methods: PCR bias was computationally corrected using synthetic template baselines, reads within Hamming distance 2 were collapsed, and singletons that could not be merged were discarded. By aligning reads against IMGT, V, D and J genes, CDR3 length, and insertions or deletions at six rearrangement sites were assigned. Clonotype counts were normalized to sorted cell number within each subset before computing true diversity and Gini coefficients with the tcR R package. The overlap coefficient, calculated on TCRB nucleotide sequences, was used to measure repertoire sharing. Out-of-frame TCRB sequences from naive cells were analyzed as a proxy for the pre-selection repertoire. TCRdb took this table from immuneACCESS and kept in-frame rearrangements with V and J called. Such tables lack part of the clones; where checked against another copy, unresolved V genes explain under half of the gap, and the rest is unexplained. Clone size and the V and J calls come from that table; the DNA yielded D and trimming. Recorded for this sample are over 600,000 clones; about an eighth of them occurred a single time. The top ten clones comprise around 0.12% of the sample.

This sequence was found in a man aged 30-40 years with type 1 diabetes. The source material was naive CD4+ T cells from blood. Taken with the paper, the label for cell subset or site translates to: true naive CD4+ T cells. The chain was built from TRBV7-9 and TRBJ1-3; a stretch of 9 junction bases matches TRBD1. The CDR3 protein is CASSSGTGYSNSGNTIYF. The DNA is as follows: TGTGCCAGCAGCTCCGGGACAGGGTATTCGAACTCTGGAAACACCATATATTTT.